The 13 T cell receptor beta chains presented below share a single source sample, sequenced in a study of Ad26.COV2.S vaccination and SARS-CoV-2 variants. This table comes from immunoSEQ multiplex PCR, and its TCRdb copy is limited to in-frame clones, with some not included. The table lists a few hundred thousand clones, approximately 90% of them singletons. Treatment defined: around 19 received Ad26.COV2.S at low or high dose, single or two shots; roughly five received placebo; per-sample allocation not given. All samples were drawn on day 63, counting from the first vaccine or placebo injection. This specimen consisted of peripheral blood, obtained in a trial of Ad26.COV2.S vaccine versus placebo. These TCRs come from a person aged 18 to 59 who received the Ad26.COV2.S COVID-19 vaccine or a placebo.

The J gene is TRBJ1-6, the V gene TRBV5-1, with 9 positions matching TRBD1. V shed 0 bases, J shed 10 bases, and the junction held 5 bases outside the gene matches. The CDR3 extends over 15 amino acids. Per germline, CDR1 SGHRS and CDR2 YFSETQ. CDR3 nucleotides: TGCGCCAGCAGCTTGGTGGGACAGGGAGGATCACCCCTCCACTTT. This translates into CASSLVGQGGSPLHF.

In DNA form, the CDR3 reads TGTGCCAGCAGCTCGGATCCGGGGTACTACGAGCAGTACTTC. This encodes CASSSDPGYYEQYF. V usage is TRBV5-4 and J usage is TRBJ2-7, with a possible D match to TRBD2 (5 bases). The CDR3 is made up of 14 amino acids. Deletions cut 3 bases from V and 3 bases from J, with 13 bases between. CDR1 and CDR2 (germline): SGHNT, YYREEE (reference sequence). Together with reference TRBV5-4 and TRBJ2-7, the CDR3 gives the full variable domain: ETGVTQSPTHLIKTRGQQVTLRCSSQSGHNTVSWYQQALGQGPQFIFQYYREEENGRGNFPPRFSGLQFPNYSSELNVNALELDDSALYLCASSSDPGYYEQYFGPGTRLTVT.

This clone was found once. The chain has TRBV5-4 and TRBJ1-6; perhaps TRBD1 as D (5 bases). V lost 4 bases and J 7 bases, leaving 15 bases between the germline ends. This CDR3 region has 15 residues. CDR1 is SGHNT and CDR2 is YYREEE in the germline V gene (reference sequence). The CDR3 region is CASSPKQGTNSPLHF. DNA for the CDR3: TGTGCCAGCAGCCCTAAGCAGGGTACCAATTCACCCCTCCACTTT.

The chain has TRBV3-1 (or the pseudogene TRBV3-2) and TRBJ1-2; 11 bases align to TRBD1. CDR1 is LGHDT, CDR2 YNNKEL, per germline (reference sequence). This CDR3 contains 20 residues. V was pared by 0 bases and J by 4 bases, with 16 bases of the junction left unmatched. DNA for the CDR3: TGTGCCAGCAGCCAAGATTCGGATTGGAGGACAGGGGGCGGGGGCTATGGCTACACCTTC. Amino acids: CASSQDSDWRTGGGGYGYTF.

The chain carries TRBV5-4 and TRBJ1-2; 8 nucleotides match TRBD1. The junction had 6 bases not matched to a gene; V was cut back by 4 bases and J by 4 bases. CDR3 length: 14 amino acids. The germline V gene encodes CDR1 SGHNT and CDR2 YYREEE (reference sequence). The CDR3 reads CASSPTGAGYGYTF. The CDR3 nucleotides read TGTGCCAGCAGCCCGACAGGGGCTGGCTATGGCTACACCTTC.

This chain connects TRBV27 to TRBJ1-1, with D unclear. Trimming took 5 bases from V and 4 from J, leaving 14 bases between them. The CDR3 loop spans 14 amino acids. Per the germline V gene, CDR1 is MNHEY and CDR2 is SMNVEV (reference sequence). DNA for the CDR3: TGTGCCAGCAGTCCTGCCGATATGGGCACTGAAGCTTTCTTT. It translates to CASSPADMGTEAFF.

The chain recombines TRBV12-5 with TRBJ2-3; TRBD2 is a possible D gene (5 bases). Per germline, CDR1 LGHNT and CDR2 FRNRAP. Trimming removed 4 bases from V and 7 bases from J, with 9 bases in between. CDR3 length: 12 amino acids. CDR3 amino acids: CASGSSRNTQYF. CDR3 bases: TGTGCTAGTGGTTCTAGCCGGAATACGCAGTATTTT.

The chain uses TRBV9 and TRBJ2-1; D gene unclear. V was shortened by 4 bases and J by 0 bases, with 14 bases between the two germline ends. The CDR3 runs to 16 residues. CDR1 and CDR2 from the germline V gene are SGDLS and YYNGEE. In DNA, the CDR3 is TGTGCCAGCAGCCCCCGCAGGCAGGTCTCCTACAATGAGCAGTTCTTC. Its translation: CASSPRRQVSYNEQFF.

A single count supports this clone. V is TRBV4-2 and J is TRBJ2-1; 7 nucleotides match TRBD2. Looked up from germline, CDR1 is LGHNA and CDR2 is YNFKEQ. The CDR3 spans 17 residues. V gave up 1 base and J gave up 0 bases; unmatched junction bases: 6. CDR3 region: CASSQASGPSSYNEQFF. DNA of the CDR3: TGTGCCAGCAGCCAAGCTAGCGGTCCAAGCTCCTACAATGAGCAGTTCTTC.

This clone was seen once. The chain carries TRBV12-3 or TRBV12-4 and TRBJ2-7, with TRBD1 matching 7 bases. The CDR3 runs 12 residues. V trimming: 6 bases; J trimming: 5 bases; junction bases outside the gene matches: 4. In DNA, the CDR3 is TGTGCCAGCAGAACAGGGGACGACGAGCAGTACTTC. It is translated as CASRTGDDEQYF.

The CDR3: CASSSGLAGAREQYF. The CDR3 bases are TGTGCCAGCAGCTCGGGACTAGCGGGGGCTCGGGAGCAGTACTTC. The chain couples TRBV11-2 to TRBJ2-7, with 14 bases lining up with TRBD2. CDR3 length: 15 amino acids. With V trimmed by 4 bases and J by 7 bases, 6 bases remained unmatched. Germline assignment: CDR1 SGHAT and CDR2 FQNNGV.

The chain recombines TRBV9 with TRBJ1-6; D perhaps matches TRBD1 (5 bases). The CDR3 is 16 amino acids. V shed 3 bases and J shed 4 bases, with 14 bases lying between them. Germline V gene lookup returns CDR1 SGDLS and CDR2 YYNGEE. CDR3 region: CASSDREGLYNSPLHF. CDR3 in DNA: TGTGCCAGCAGCGACCGCGAGGGGCTTTATAATTCACCCCTCCACTTT.

The genes are TRBV2 and TRBJ2-1, with 11 bases that match TRBD2. V shed 1 base, J shed 8 bases, and the junction held 4 bases outside the gene matches. Germline CDR1 and CDR2: SNHLY and FYNNEI. This CDR3 spans 15 amino acids. The CDR3 bases are TGTGCCAGCAGTGAAGGCACTAGCGGGAGAGATGAGCAGTTCTTC. Its translation is CASSEGTSGRDEQFF.